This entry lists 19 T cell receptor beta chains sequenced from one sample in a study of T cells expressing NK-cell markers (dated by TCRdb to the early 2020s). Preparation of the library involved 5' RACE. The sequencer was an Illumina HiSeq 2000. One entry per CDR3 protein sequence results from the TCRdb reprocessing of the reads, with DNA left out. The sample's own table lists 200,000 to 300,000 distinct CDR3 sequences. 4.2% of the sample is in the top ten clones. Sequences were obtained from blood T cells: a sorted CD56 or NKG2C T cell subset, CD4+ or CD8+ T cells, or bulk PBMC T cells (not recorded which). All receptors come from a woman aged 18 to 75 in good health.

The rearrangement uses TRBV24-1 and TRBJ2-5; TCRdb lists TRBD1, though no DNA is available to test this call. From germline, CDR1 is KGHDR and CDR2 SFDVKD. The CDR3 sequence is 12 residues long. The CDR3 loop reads CATMGDLGTQYF.

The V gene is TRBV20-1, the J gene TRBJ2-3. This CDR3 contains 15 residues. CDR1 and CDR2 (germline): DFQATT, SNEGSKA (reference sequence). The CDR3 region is CSARGGGPSTDTQYF.

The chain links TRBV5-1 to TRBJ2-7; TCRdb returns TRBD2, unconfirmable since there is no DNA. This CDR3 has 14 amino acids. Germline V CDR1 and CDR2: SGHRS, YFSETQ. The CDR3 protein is CASSLLAGAYEQYF.

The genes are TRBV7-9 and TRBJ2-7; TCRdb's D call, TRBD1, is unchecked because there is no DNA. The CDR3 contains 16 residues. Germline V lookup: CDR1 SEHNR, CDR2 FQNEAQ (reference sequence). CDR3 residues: CASSLTGDGKTYEQYF.

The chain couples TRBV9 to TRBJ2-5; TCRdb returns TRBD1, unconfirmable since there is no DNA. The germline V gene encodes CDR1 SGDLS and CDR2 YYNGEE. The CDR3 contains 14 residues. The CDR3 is CASSAGTGVSPQYF.

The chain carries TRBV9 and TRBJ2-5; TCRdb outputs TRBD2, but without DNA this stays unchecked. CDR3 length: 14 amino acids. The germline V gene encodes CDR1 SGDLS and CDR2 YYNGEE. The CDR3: CASSVASGSGTQYF.

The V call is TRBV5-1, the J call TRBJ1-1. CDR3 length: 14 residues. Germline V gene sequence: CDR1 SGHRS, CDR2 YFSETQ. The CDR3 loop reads CASSGEPLNTEAFF.

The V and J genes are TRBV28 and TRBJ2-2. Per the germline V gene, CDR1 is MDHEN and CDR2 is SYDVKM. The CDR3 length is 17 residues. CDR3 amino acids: CASSDGYLQTNTGELFF.

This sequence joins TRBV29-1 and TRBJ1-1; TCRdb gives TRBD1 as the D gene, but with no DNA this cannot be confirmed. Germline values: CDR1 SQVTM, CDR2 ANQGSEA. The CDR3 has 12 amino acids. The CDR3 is CSGGQGITEAFF.

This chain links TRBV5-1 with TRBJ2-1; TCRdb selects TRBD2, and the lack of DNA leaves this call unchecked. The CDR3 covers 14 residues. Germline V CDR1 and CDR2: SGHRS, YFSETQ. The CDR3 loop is CASSLLAEGSEQFF.

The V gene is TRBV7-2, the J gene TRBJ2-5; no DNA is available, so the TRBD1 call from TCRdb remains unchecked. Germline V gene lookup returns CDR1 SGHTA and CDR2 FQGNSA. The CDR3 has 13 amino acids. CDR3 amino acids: CASSQGGRETQYF.

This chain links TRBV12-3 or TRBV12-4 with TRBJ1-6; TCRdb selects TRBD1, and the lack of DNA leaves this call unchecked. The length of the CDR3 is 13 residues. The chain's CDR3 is CASSLRGNSPLHF.

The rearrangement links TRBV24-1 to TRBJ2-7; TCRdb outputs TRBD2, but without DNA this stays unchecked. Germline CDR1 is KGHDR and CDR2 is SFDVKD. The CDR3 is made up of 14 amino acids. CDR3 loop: CATSGPGIYDEQYF.

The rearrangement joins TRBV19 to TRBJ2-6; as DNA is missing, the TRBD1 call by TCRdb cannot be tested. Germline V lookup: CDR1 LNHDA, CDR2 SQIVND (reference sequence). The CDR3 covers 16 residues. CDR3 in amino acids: CASTRQGAGGANVLTF.

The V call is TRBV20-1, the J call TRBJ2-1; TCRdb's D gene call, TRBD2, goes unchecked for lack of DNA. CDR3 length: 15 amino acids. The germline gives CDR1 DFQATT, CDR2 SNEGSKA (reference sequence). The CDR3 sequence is CSARLAGSYGNEQFF.

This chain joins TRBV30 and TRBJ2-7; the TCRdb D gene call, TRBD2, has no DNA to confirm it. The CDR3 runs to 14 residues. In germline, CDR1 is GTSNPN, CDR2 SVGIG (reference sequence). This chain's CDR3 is CAWSTGSSGSEQYF.

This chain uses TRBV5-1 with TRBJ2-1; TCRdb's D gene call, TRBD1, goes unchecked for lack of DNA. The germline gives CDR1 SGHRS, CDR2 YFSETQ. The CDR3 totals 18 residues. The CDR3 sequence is CASSLVQRRDRSHNEQFF.

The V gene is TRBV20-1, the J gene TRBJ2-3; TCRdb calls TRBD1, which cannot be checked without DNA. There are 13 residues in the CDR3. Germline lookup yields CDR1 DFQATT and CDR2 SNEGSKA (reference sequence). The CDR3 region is CSARTGASDTQYF.

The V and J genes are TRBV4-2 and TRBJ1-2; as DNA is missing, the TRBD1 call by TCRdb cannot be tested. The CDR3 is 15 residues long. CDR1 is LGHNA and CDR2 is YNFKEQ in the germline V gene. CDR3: CASSQDRGEIYGYTF.